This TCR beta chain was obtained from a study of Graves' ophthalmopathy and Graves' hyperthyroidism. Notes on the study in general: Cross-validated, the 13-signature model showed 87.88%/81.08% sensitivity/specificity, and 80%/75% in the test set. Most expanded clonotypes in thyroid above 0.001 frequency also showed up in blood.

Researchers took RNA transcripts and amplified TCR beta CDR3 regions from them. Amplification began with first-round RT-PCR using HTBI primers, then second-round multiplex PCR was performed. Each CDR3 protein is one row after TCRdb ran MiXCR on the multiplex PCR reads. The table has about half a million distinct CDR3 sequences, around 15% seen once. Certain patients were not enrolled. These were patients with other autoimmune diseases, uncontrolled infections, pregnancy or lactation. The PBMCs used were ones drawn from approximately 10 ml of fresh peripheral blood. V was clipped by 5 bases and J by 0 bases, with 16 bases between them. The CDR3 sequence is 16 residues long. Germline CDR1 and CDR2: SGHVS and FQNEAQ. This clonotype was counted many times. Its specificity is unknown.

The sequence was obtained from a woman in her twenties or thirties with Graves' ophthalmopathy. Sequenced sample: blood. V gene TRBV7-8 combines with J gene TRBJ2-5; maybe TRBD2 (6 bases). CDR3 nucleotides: TGTGCCAGCAGCATAACCCCGGGGGATTACCAAGAGACCCAGTACTTC. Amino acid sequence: CASSITPGDYQETQYF.